Below are 18 T cell receptor beta chains sequenced from a single sample in a study of T cell changes during pregnancy in multiple sclerosis. Libraries were prepared by immunoSEQ multiplex PCR; TCRdb keeps only in-frame clonotypes and omits some of them. The repertoire holds 78,000 or so clones, about 89% seen once, with 0.35% to 0.45% in the top ten. Sequenced material: CD4+ T cells from peripheral blood mononuclear cells, taken before pregnancy. The origin of the receptors is a female donor with multiple sclerosis, enrolled in a pregnancy study.

The chain has TRBV6-5 and TRBJ2-2; D might be TRBD1 (6 bases). The CDR3 has 14 residues. V was cut by 6 bases and J by 9 bases, with 17 bases left in between. CDR1 and CDR2 from the germline V gene are MNHEY and SVGAGI. CDR3 in amino acids: CASSAGVSFRELFF. The CDR3 nucleotides read TGTGCCAGCAGCGCAGGGGTATCATTCCGGGAGCTGTTTTTT.

The V gene is TRBV6-6, the J gene TRBJ1-5; D may be TRBD1 (5 bases). The V end was cut by 6 bases, the J end by 1 base, with 13 bases between. There are 15 residues in the CDR3. In germline, CDR1 is MNHNY, CDR2 SVGAGI (reference sequence). CDR3 region: CASSPSDSSNQPQHF. In DNA, the CDR3 is TGTGCCAGCAGCCCCTCCGACAGCAGCAATCAGCCCCAGCATTTT.

This clone was seen a handful of times. The chain joins TRBV15 to TRBJ2-7; 13 positions match TRBD2. With V trimmed by 0 bases and J by 5 bases, 4 bases remained unmatched. Germline V CDR1 and CDR2: LNHNV, YYDKDF (reference sequence). The CDR3 is 16 amino acids. The CDR3 region has the DNA TGTGCCACCAGCAGAGATAGGACTAGCGGGAGTAACGAGCAGTACTTC. Its protein product is CATSRDRTSGSNEQYF.

The genes are TRBV5-4 and TRBJ2-1, with D possibly TRBD2 on 5 matching bases. Trimming shortened V by 4 bases and J by 0 bases, and 11 bases separated the two germline ends. CDR1 and CDR2 from the germline V gene are SGHNT and YYREEE (reference sequence). This CDR3 has 15 amino acids. CDR3: CASSPILGSYNEQFF. The CDR3 region has the DNA TGTGCCAGCAGCCCGATACTAGGCTCCTACAATGAGCAGTTCTTC.

The chain carries TRBV4-3 and TRBJ2-2; 10 bases fit TRBD1. The CDR3 sequence is 18 residues long. CDR1 LGHNA and CDR2 YSLEER come from the germline V gene. J gave up 6 bases and V 3 bases, and 13 bases lay outside the gene matches. Here the CDR3 reads CASSQVGAGQGRPGELFF. DNA for the CDR3: TGCGCCAGCAGCCAGGTTGGAGCGGGACAGGGGCGGCCCGGGGAGCTGTTTTTT.

The chain employs TRBV6-5 and TRBJ1-1; 7 bases align to TRBD1. This CDR3 has 16 amino acids. Germline CDR1 MNHEY, CDR2 SVGAGI. Trimming removed 0 bases from V and 2 bases from J; junction bases left unmatched: 6. The CDR3 bases are TGTGCCAGCAGTTACTCGACAGGGACGGCAAACACTGAAGCTTTCTTT. Translating it yields CASSYSTGTANTEAFF.

The J gene is TRBJ2-7, the V gene TRBV15; TRBD2 matches 8 bases. V lost 4 bases, J lost 6 bases, and 14 bases stayed unmatched. Per the germline V gene, CDR1 is LNHNV and CDR2 is YYDKDF (reference sequence). This CDR3 comprises 16 residues. The DNA of the CDR3 is TGTGCCACCAGCAAGGGGACAAGCGGGAGCGGGGGCGAGCAGTACTTC. Protein product: CATSKGTSGSGGEQYF.

The chain links TRBV19 to TRBJ1-4; no reliable D call. This CDR3 comprises 13 residues. Germline values: CDR1 LNHDA, CDR2 SQIVND (reference sequence). The V and J ends lost 1 base and 8 bases respectively, with 8 bases between them. CDR3 sequence (DNA): TGTGCCAGTAGTATAGTGAAACAGGAAAAACTGTTTTTT. Encoded protein: CASSIVKQEKLFF.

The chain carries TRBV11-3 and TRBJ1-2; the D is unclear. Germline loops: CDR1 SGHNT, CDR2 YENEEA. The CDR3 consists of 13 residues. Trimming cost V 1 base and J 4 bases, with 7 bases left between them. In DNA, the CDR3 is TGTGCCAGCAGCTTAGGGGCCGTCTATGGCTACACCTTC. Protein product: CASSLGAVYGYTF.

The chain uses TRBV7-6 and TRBJ1-4; TRBD1 might be the D (6 bases). Germline V CDR1 and CDR2: SGHVS, FNYEAQ. Trimming shortened V by 5 bases and J by 7 bases, and 14 bases separated the two germline ends. The CDR3 length is 14 residues. In nucleotides, the CDR3 is TGTGCCAGCAGCCCAACAGGGATTAGTGAAAAACTGTTTTTT. Protein sequence: CASSPTGISEKLFF.

The V gene is TRBV11-3, the J gene TRBJ2-7; 8 nucleotides align to TRBD1. There are 16 residues in the CDR3. After removal of 0 bases from V and 3 bases from J, the junction contained 7 bases not matched to a gene. From germline, CDR1 is SGHNT and CDR2 YENEEA. The CDR3 DNA reads TGTGCCAGCAGCTTAGAGTGGGGGACAGGAAACTACGAGCAGTACTTC. Translating it yields CASSLEWGTGNYEQYF.

The chain has TRBV6-5 and TRBJ2-1; a possible D gene is TRBD2 (6 bases). Germline CDR1 is MNHEY and CDR2 is SVGAGI. Trimming took 4 bases from V and 9 from J, leaving 13 bases between them. The CDR3 has 13 residues. CDR3 coding DNA: TGTGCCAGCAGTTTCGGGTTCGGGAGTGAGCAGTTCTTC. It translates to CASSFGFGSEQFF.

This clone was seen once. The chain recombines TRBV19 with TRBJ2-3; 13 bases map to TRBD2. The J segment lost 6 bases and the V segment lost 7 bases, leaving 4 bases of the junction unmatched. The CDR3 consists of 14 residues. Germline-derived CDR1 and CDR2 are LNHDA and SQIVND (reference sequence). Here the CDR3 reads CASMQLAGGDTQYF. The CDR3 DNA sequence: TGTGCCAGTATGCAACTAGCGGGAGGGGATACGCAGTATTTT.

The genes are TRBV18 and TRBJ1-2, with D maybe TRBD1 (5 bases). CDR3 length: 15 amino acids. The germline V gene has CDR1 KGHSH and CDR2 LQKENI. The V gene lost 1 base and the J gene lost 8 bases, with 17 bases spanning the gap. The CDR3 DNA reads as TGTGCCAGCTCACCACTGGGGACTACGAAGTCCGGCTACACCTTC. Its protein product is CASSPLGTTKSGYTF.

V is TRBV5-6 and J is TRBJ1-2; 8 bases are a match to TRBD1. This CDR3 comprises 16 residues. V trimming: 1 base; J trimming: 8 bases; junction bases outside the gene matches: 13. Germline lookup yields CDR1 SGHDT and CDR2 YYEEEE. The CDR3 region is CASSLSKTGDAIGYTF. The CDR3 coding sequence is TGTGCCAGCAGCTTGTCCAAGACAGGGGACGCCATCGGCTACACCTTC.

V is TRBV28 and J is TRBJ2-1; maybe TRBD2 (5 bases). The germline gives CDR1 MDHEN, CDR2 SYDVKM. V lost 8 bases, J lost 1 base, and 30 bases lay in between. The length of the CDR3 is 20 residues. The CDR3: CASFLFWREEGERSYNEQFF. DNA for the CDR3: TGTGCCAGCTTCCTTTTTTGGAGAGAAGAGGGAGAGAGGTCCTACAATGAGCAGTTCTTC.

The V and J genes are TRBV6-4 and TRBJ1-1; TRBD1 matches 8 bases. The CDR3 runs to 15 residues. Germline V gene data show CDR1 as MRHNA and CDR2 as SNTAGT. V gave up 5 bases and J gave up 5 bases; unmatched junction bases: 10. The CDR3 nucleotides are TGTGCCAGCAGTCAAGAGCCAGGGGGCAAAACTGAAGCTTTCTTT. This gives the protein CASSQEPGGKTEAFF.

The chain recombines TRBV7-9 with TRBJ2-7, with TRBD1 matching 9 bases. The CDR3 is 15 amino acids. CDR1 and CDR2 from the germline V gene are SEHNR and FQNEAQ (reference sequence). After removal of 4 bases from V and 9 bases from J, the junction contained 13 bases not matched to a gene. This chain's CDR3 is CASSSTNRDREPQYF. The CDR3 bases are TGTGCCAGCAGCTCAACCAATCGGGACAGGGAACCGCAGTACTTC.